This T cell receptor beta chain was captured in a study of blood T cell repertoires in COVID-19. TCRdb's table, derived via immunoSEQ multiplex PCR, lists solely in-frame clones and lacks some. This table holds some 370,000 clones, around 87% found once. CDR3 length: 14 amino acids. Germline assignment: CDR1 SGHTA and CDR2 FQGNSA. Trimming cost V 7 bases and J 10 bases, with 17 bases left between them. Sample: peripheral blood. The chain carries TRBV7-2 and TRBJ1-6; tentatively, D is TRBD1 (6 bases). The sequence was obtained from a woman aged 30 to 39 with COVID-19, enrolled during active disease. CDR3 amino acids: CASKRQGWGSPLHF. The CDR3 DNA reads as TGTGCCAGCAAACGTCAGGGGTGGGGATCACCCCTCCACTTT.